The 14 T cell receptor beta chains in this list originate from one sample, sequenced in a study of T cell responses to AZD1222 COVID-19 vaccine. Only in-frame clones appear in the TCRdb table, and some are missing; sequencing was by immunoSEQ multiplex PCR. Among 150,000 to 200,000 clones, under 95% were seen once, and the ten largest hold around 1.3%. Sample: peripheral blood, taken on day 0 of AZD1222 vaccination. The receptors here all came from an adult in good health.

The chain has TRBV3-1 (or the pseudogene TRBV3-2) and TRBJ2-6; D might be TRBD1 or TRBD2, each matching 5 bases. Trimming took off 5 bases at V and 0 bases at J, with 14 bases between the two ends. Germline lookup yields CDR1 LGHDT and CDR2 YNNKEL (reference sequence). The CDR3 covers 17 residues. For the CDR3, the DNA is TGTGCCAGCAGCGTAGCCGGGACCTTCTCTGGGGCCAACGTCCTGACTTTC. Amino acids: CASSVAGTFSGANVLTF.

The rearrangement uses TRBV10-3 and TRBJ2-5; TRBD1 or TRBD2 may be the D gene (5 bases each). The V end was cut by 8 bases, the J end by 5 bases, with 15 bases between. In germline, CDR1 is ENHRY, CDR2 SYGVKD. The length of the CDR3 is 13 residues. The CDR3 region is CAIGGPKGETQYF. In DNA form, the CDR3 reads TGTGCCATCGGGGGACCTAAAGGGGAGACCCAGTACTTC.

The CDR3 spells CATRSNFQETQYF. CDR3 in DNA: TGTGCCACCAGGAGCAATTTCCAAGAGACCCAGTACTTC. The V gene is TRBV24-1, the J gene TRBJ2-5; D call uncertain. Germline CDR1 KGHDR, CDR2 SFDVKD. The CDR3 is 13 residues long. Trimming took 7 bases from V and 1 from J, leaving 9 bases between them.

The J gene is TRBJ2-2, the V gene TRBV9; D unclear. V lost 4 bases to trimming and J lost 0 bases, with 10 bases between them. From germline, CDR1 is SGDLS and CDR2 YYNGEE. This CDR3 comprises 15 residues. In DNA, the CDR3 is TGTGCCAGCAGCCCTGGACGGGCGAACACCGGGGAGCTGTTTTTT. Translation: CASSPGRANTGELFF.

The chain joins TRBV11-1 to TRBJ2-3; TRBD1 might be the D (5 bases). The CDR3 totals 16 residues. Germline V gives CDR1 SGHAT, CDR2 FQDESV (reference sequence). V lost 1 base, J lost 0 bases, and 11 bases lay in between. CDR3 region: CASSLERAGSTDTQYF. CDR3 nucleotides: TGTGCCAGCAGCTTAGAACGGGCAGGGAGCACAGATACGCAGTATTTT. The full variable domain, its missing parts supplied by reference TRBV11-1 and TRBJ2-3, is EAEVAQSPRYKITEKSQAVAFWCDPISGHATLYWYRQILGQGPELLVQFQDESVVDDSQLPKDRFSAERLKGVDSTLKIQPAELGDSAMYLCASSLERAGSTDTQYFGPGTRLTVL.

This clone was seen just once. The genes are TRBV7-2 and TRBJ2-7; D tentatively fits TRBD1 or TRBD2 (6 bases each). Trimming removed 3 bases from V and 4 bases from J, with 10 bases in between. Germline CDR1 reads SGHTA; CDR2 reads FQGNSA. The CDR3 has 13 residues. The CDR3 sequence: CASSFGGGYEQYF. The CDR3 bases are TGTGCCAGCAGCTTCGGGGGCGGGTACGAGCAGTACTTC.

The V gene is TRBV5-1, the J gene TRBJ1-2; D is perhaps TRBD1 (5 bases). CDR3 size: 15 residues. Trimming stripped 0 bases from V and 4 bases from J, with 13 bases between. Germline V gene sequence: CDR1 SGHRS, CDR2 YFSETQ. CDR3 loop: CASSLGGAHSYGYTF. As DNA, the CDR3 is TGCGCCAGCAGCTTGGGAGGGGCCCACTCCTATGGCTACACCTTC.

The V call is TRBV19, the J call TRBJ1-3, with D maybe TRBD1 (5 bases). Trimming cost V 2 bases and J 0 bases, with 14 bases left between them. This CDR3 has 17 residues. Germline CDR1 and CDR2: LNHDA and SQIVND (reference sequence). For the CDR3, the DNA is TGTGCCAGTAGTATATCTCCCACCAGGGCCTCTGGAAACACCATATATTTT. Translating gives CASSISPTRASGNTIYF.

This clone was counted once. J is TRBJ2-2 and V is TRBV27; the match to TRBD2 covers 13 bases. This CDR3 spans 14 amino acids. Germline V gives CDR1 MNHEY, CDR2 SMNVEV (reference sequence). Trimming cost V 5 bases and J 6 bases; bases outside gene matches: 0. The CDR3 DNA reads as TGTGCCAGCAGTGGACTAGCGGGGGCCGGGGAGCTGTTTTTT. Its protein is CASSGLAGAGELFF.

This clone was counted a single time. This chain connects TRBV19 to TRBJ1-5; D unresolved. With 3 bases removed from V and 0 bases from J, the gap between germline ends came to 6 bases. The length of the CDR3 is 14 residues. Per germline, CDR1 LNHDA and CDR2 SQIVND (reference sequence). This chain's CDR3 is CASSIVSSNQPQHF. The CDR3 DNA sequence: TGTGCCAGTAGTATCGTCTCTAGCAATCAGCCCCAGCATTTT.

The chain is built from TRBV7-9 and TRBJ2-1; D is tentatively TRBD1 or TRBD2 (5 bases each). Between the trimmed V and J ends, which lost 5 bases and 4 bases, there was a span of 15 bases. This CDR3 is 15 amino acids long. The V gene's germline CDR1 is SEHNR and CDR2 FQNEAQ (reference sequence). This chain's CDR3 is CASSPSLGGYNEQFF. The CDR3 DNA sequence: TGTGCCAGCAGCCCCAGCCTTGGGGGTTACAATGAGCAGTTCTTC.

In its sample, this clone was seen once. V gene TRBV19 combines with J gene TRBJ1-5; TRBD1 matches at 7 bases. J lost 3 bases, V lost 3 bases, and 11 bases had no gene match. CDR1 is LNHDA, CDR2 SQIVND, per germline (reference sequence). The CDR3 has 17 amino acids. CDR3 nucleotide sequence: TGTGCCAGTAGTATGCTAAGGGACAGTTTACACAATCAGCCCCAGCATTTT. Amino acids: CASSMLRDSLHNQPQHF.

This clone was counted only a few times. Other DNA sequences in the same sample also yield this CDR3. CDR3 sequence (DNA): TGTGCCAGCAGCCCAGGACGTTCCTACGAGCAGTACTTC. Translating it yields CASSPGRSYEQYF. The chain is built from TRBV12-3 or TRBV12-4 and TRBJ2-7; D is uncertain. V lost 6 bases and J lost 1, with 10 bases in between. The CDR3 is made up of 13 amino acids.

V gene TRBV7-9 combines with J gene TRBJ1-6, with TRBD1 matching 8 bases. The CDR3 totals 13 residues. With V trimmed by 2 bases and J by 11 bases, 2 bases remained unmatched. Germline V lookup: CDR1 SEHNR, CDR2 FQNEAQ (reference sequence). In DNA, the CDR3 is TGTGCCAGCAGCTTACAGGGACAGGCACCCCTCCACTTT. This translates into CASSLQGQAPLHF.